Below are 32 T cell receptor beta chains sequenced from a single sample in a study of blood T cell repertoires in COVID-19. TCRdb's table, derived via immunoSEQ multiplex PCR, lists solely in-frame clones and lacks some. Of some 91,000 clones listed, less than 90% were seen once; the top ten hold over 9.5%. Sequencing was performed on peripheral blood. The source of these receptors is a human donor in a cohort sampled during active COVID-19.

The table lists this clone with a count of one. The chain employs TRBV9 and TRBJ1-3, with TRBD1 as a possible D gene (5 bases). V was shortened by 0 bases and J by 10 bases, with 23 bases between the two germline ends. The CDR3 runs 17 residues. Looked up from germline, CDR1 is SGDLS and CDR2 is YYNGEE. The CDR3 coding sequence is TGTGCCAGCAGCGTAGGACCCTTTTCCGGGGGTACTACAACCATATATTTT. Translation gives CASSVGPFSGGTTTIYF.

The genes are TRBV6-2 or TRBV6-3 and TRBJ2-2; TRBD2 is a possible D gene (5 bases). V was pared by 2 bases and J by 6 bases, with 16 bases between. The CDR3 has 16 residues. Germline V gene data show CDR1 as MNHEY and CDR2 as SVGEGT. This CDR3 reads CASSYRRRLNSGELFF. For the CDR3, the DNA is TGTGCCAGCAGTTACCGTCGGAGGCTCAATTCCGGGGAGCTGTTTTTT.

The chain is built from TRBV10-3 and TRBJ2-4; TRBD1 agrees at 9 bases. The CDR3 loop spans 16 amino acids. CDR1 ENHRY and CDR2 SYGVKD come from the germline V gene. V lost 0 bases and J lost 8; bases outside the gene matches: 8. The CDR3: CAISESWGTGRDIQYF. CDR3 nucleotides: TGTGCCATCAGTGAGTCGTGGGGGACAGGGAGGGACATTCAGTACTTC.

The rearrangement joins TRBV27 to TRBJ1-3; no definite D call. Trimming pared 2 bases from V and 0 bases from J, leaving 14 bases between. Germline lookup yields CDR1 MNHEY and CDR2 SMNVEV (reference sequence). This CDR3 region has 17 residues. The CDR3 sequence is CASSLTPQASSGNTIYF. The DNA for the CDR3 is TGTGCCAGCAGTTTAACCCCTCAGGCATCCTCTGGAAACACCATATATTTT.

J is TRBJ1-2 and V is TRBV4-2; 10 bases map to TRBD1. V shed 1 base and J 5 bases; nucleotides not matched to a gene: 7. The length of the CDR3 is 16 residues. Germline CDR1 and CDR2: LGHNA and YNFKEQ. The CDR3 DNA reads TGTGCCAGCAGCCAAGGCTACCGGGACAGGGGTTATGGCTACACCTTC. Its translation is CASSQGYRDRGYGYTF.

V usage is TRBV9 and J usage is TRBJ1-1; 9 nucleotides line up with TRBD1. Germline values: CDR1 SGDLS, CDR2 YYNGEE. Trimming removed 3 bases from V and 3 bases from J; junction bases left unmatched: 3. The CDR3 consists of 14 residues. CDR3 in amino acids: CASSAGQGHTEAFF. CDR3 sequence (DNA): TGTGCCAGCAGCGCGGGACAGGGACACACTGAAGCTTTCTTT.

This clone was counted only a few times. This chain joins TRBV18 and TRBJ2-7, with D perhaps TRBD2 (6 bases). V lost 4 bases and J 7 bases, leaving 20 bases between the germline ends. Germline V gives CDR1 KGHSH, CDR2 LQKENI. The CDR3 consists of 15 residues. The CDR3 region has the DNA TGTGCCAGCTCACACTCAACGGGACTCCTGGGTGAGCAGTACTTC. Residues: CASSHSTGLLGEQYF.

The rearrangement links TRBV6-1 to TRBJ1-2; 7 bases are a match to TRBD1. Germline V gives CDR1 MNHNS, CDR2 SASEGT. J gave up 6 bases and V 3 bases, and 7 bases lay outside the gene matches. The CDR3 runs to 14 residues. The CDR3 bases are TGTGCCAGCAGTGACACCGGGACAGAGGATGGCTACACCTTC. It codes for CASSDTGTEDGYTF.

This sequence joins TRBV13 and TRBJ1-4, with a possible D match to TRBD1 (6 bases). The V end was cut by 5 bases, the J end by 8 bases, with 21 bases between. The germline V gene encodes CDR1 PRHDT and CDR2 FYEKMQ (reference sequence). The CDR3 runs to 16 residues. CDR3 amino acids: CASSPSRDNREEKLFF. For the CDR3, the DNA is TGTGCCAGCAGCCCCTCGAGGGACAACAGGGAGGAAAAACTGTTTTTT.

This clone was counted a few times. CDR3 loop: CASSKILGTDKVEQYF. The CDR3 nucleotides are TGTGCCAGTAGTAAAATCCTCGGGACAGATAAGGTAGAGCAGTACTTC. The chain couples TRBV19 to TRBJ2-7, with 7 bases that match TRBD1. J was trimmed by 7 bases and V by 4 bases; bases with no gene match: 16. The CDR3 has 16 amino acids. Germline V gene data show CDR1 as LNHDA and CDR2 as SQIVND (reference sequence). The full variable domain, in which reference TRBV19 and TRBJ2-7 provide the parts outside the CDR3, is DGGITQSPKYLFRKEGQNVTLSCEQNLNHDAMYWYRQDPGQGLRLIYYSQIVNDFQKGDIAEGYSVSREKKESFPLTVTSAQKNPTAFYLCASSKILGTDKVEQYFGPGTRLTVT.

This clone was detected only once. The rearrangement joins TRBV6-1 to TRBJ1-5; D might be TRBD1 (5 bases). Trimming took 3 bases from V and 6 from J, leaving 9 bases between them. This CDR3 is built from 13 residues. Per the germline V gene, CDR1 is MNHNS and CDR2 is SASEGT. CDR3 in amino acids: CASSEAGPQPQHF. The CDR3 coding sequence is TGTGCCAGCAGTGAGGCAGGGCCTCAGCCCCAGCATTTT.

This sequence joins TRBV2 and TRBJ2-5; a weak D match, TRBD2 (6 bases). The V end was cut by 5 bases, the J end by 5 bases, with 9 bases between. Germline V CDR1 and CDR2: SNHLY, FYNNEI. This CDR3 comprises 12 residues. CDR3 sequence: CASSIRGETQYF. The CDR3 DNA reads TGTGCCAGCAGTATTCGGGGGGAGACCCAGTACTTC.

This sequence joins TRBV27 and TRBJ2-1, with 8 bases that match TRBD2. From germline, CDR1 is MNHEY and CDR2 SMNVEV (reference sequence). The CDR3 has 16 amino acids. The V segment lost 7 bases and the J segment 4 bases; nucleotides outside the gene matches: 12. CDR3 DNA sequence: TGTGCCAGCACTTCTGTCGGGAGGGGGGGATACAATGAGCAGTTCTTC. It specifies CASTSVGRGGYNEQFF.

This chain links TRBV27 with TRBJ2-7; 7 positions agree with TRBD1. Germline V lookup: CDR1 MNHEY, CDR2 SMNVEV (reference sequence). The CDR3 totals 14 residues. V trimming: 5 bases; J trimming: 2 bases; junction bases outside the gene matches: 6. The CDR3, as DNA: TGTGCCAGCAGTCGTCAGGGGGAAACCTACGAGCAGTACTTC. Translation: CASSRQGETYEQYF.

About this clone itself: The sample holds other DNA sequences that translate to the same CDR3. The chain uses TRBV9 and TRBJ2-3, with no clear D. V was clipped by 4 bases and J by 3 bases, with 6 bases between them. The CDR3 is made up of 12 amino acids. The germline CDR1 and CDR2 sequences are SGDLS and YYNGEE. CDR3 sequence reads: CASSPNTDTQYF. CDR3 DNA sequence: TGTGCCAGCAGCCCTAATACAGATACGCAGTATTTT.

The chain is built from TRBV29-1 and TRBJ2-5, with TRBD1 matching 8 bases. Germline assignment: CDR1 SQVTM and CDR2 ANQGSEA. Trimming cost V 7 bases and J 1 base; bases outside gene matches: 2. The CDR3 contains 12 residues. CDR3 sequence: CSEGTGQETQYF. For the CDR3, the DNA is TGCAGCGAGGGGACAGGCCAAGAGACCCAGTACTTC.

V gene TRBV4-3 combines with J gene TRBJ1-5; possibly TRBD1 for D (5 bases). CDR3 length: 14 residues. CDR1 and CDR2 (germline): LGHNA, YSLEER. Trimming stripped 0 bases from V and 7 bases from J, with 10 bases between. CDR3 sequence reads: CASSQEMGGQPQHF. DNA of the CDR3: TGCGCCAGCAGCCAAGAGATGGGGGGGCAGCCCCAGCATTTT.

This chain uses TRBV9 with TRBJ2-7; perhaps TRBD1 as D (5 bases). Trimming shortened V by 3 bases and J by 5 bases, and 12 bases separated the two germline ends. Germline V gives CDR1 SGDLS, CDR2 YYNGEE. This CDR3 comprises 13 residues. CDR3 nucleotides: TGTGCCAGCAGCGAGTCCAGGGTGAACGAGCAGTACTTC. Translation gives CASSESRVNEQYF.

The J gene is TRBJ1-6, the V gene TRBV2; 9 bases align to TRBD1. This CDR3 is 15 amino acids long. From germline, CDR1 is SNHLY and CDR2 FYNNEI. V lost 1 base and J lost 10; bases outside the gene matches: 5. CDR3 nucleotides: TGTGCCAGCAGTGAAGTGGGGACAGGGCAATCACCCCTCCACTTT. This translates into CASSEVGTGQSPLHF. Full variable domain (remainder filled in from reference TRBV2 and TRBJ1-6): EPEVTQTPSHQVTQMGQEVILRCVPISNHLYFYWYRQILGQKVEFLVSFYNNEISEKSEIFDDQFSVERPDGSNFTLKIRSTKLEDSAMYFCASSEVGTGQSPLHFGNGTRLTVT.

In this sample, this clone turned up once. The chain carries TRBV15 and TRBJ2-1; TRBD2 is a possible D gene (6 bases). The CDR3 consists of 19 residues. The V end was cut by 2 bases, the J end by 0 bases, with 20 bases between. Germline-derived CDR1 and CDR2 are LNHNV and YYDKDF (reference sequence). Written as DNA, the CDR3 is TGTGCCACCAGCAGAATGAGCGGGTTGGGGATTAACTCCTACAATGAGCAGTTCTTC. Translated, it gives CATSRMSGLGINSYNEQFF.

J is TRBJ2-5 and V is TRBV2; D ambiguous. Germline CDR1 SNHLY, CDR2 FYNNEI. The CDR3 totals 11 residues. Trimming removed 9 bases at V and 3 bases at J, with 8 bases between. As DNA, the CDR3 is TGTGCCAGTAAAGTAGAAGAGACCCAGTACTTC. Its translation is CASKVEETQYF.

This rearrangement joins TRBV7-6 to TRBJ1-4; TRBD1 aligns across 7 bases. Losses at the gene ends were 5 bases for V and 7 bases for J; bases not matched to a gene: 4. This CDR3 comprises 13 residues. The germline gives CDR1 SGHVS, CDR2 FNYEAQ. CDR3 sequence (DNA): TGTGCCAGCAGCCGACAGGGTGGTGAAAAACTGTTTTTT. The encoded protein is CASSRQGGEKLFF.

In its sample, this clone was seen once. The rearrangement joins TRBV19 to TRBJ2-5, with TRBD2 matching over 13 bases. The CDR3 covers 14 residues. V was clipped by 6 bases and J by 8 bases; unmatched bases: 6. Germline loops: CDR1 LNHDA, CDR2 SQIVND (reference sequence). CDR3 nucleotides: TGTGCCAGTAGGTCGACTAGCGGGGGGTTCACCCAGTACTTC. This gives the protein CASRSTSGGFTQYF.

The chain carries TRBV27 and TRBJ2-7; tentative D call: TRBD2 (6 bases). The V and J ends lost 1 base and 7 bases respectively, with 17 bases between them. Germline CDR1 MNHEY, CDR2 SMNVEV (reference sequence). This CDR3 has 15 residues. The CDR3 DNA reads as TGTGCCAGCAGTTTATTGGGCGGGGCTGGAGGGGAGCAGTACTTC. Translating gives CASSLLGGAGGEQYF.

V usage is TRBV2 and J usage is TRBJ1-6, with TRBD1 matching 8 bases. Germline CDR1 SNHLY, CDR2 FYNNEI. The CDR3 runs to 14 residues. Trimming cost V 8 bases and J 10 bases; bases outside gene matches: 10. CDR3 sequence reads: CASGFGQGHSPLHF. CDR3 DNA: TGTGCCAGCGGATTCGGACAGGGCCACTCACCCCTCCACTTT.

The chain couples TRBV5-5 to TRBJ2-6; the D gene is possibly TRBD2 (5 bases). Germline CDR1 and CDR2: SGHKS and YYEKEE (reference sequence). The CDR3 spans 15 residues. V was cut by 2 bases and J by 2 bases, with 8 bases left in between. For the CDR3, the DNA is TGTGCCAGCAGCTTCGACGGGACTGGGGCCAACGTCCTGACTTTC. Amino acids: CASSFDGTGANVLTF. The complete variable domain, with remaining parts taken from reference TRBV5-5 and TRBJ2-6, reads DAGVTQSPTHLIKTRGQQVTLRCSPISGHKSVSWYQQVLGQGPQFIFQYYEKEERGRGNFPDRFSARQFPNYSSELNVNALLLGDSALYLCASSFDGTGANVLTFGAGSRLTVL.

The V and J genes are TRBV6-6 and TRBJ2-7; D unresolved. V was pared by 8 bases and J by 2 bases, with 16 bases between. The CDR3 spans 14 residues. CDR1 MNHNY and CDR2 SVGAGI come from the germline V gene (reference sequence). CDR3: CASHDVQAPYEQYF. The CDR3 DNA sequence: TGTGCCAGCCATGACGTCCAGGCCCCCTACGAGCAGTACTTC.

J is TRBJ2-7 and V is TRBV4-1; 9 bases map to TRBD2. Trimming took 4 bases from V and 0 from J; bases not matched to a gene: 7. There are 16 residues in the CDR3. The germline V gene encodes CDR1 MGHRA and CDR2 YSYEKL. The CDR3 loop reads CASSPGLAINSYEQYF. The CDR3 coding sequence is TGCGCCAGCAGCCCGGGACTAGCTATTAACTCCTACGAGCAGTACTTC.

The CDR3 DNA follows: TGTGCCAGCAGCTTGTGGGTGACTCAAGAGACCCAGTACTTC. The encoded protein is CASSLWVTQETQYF. This chain connects TRBV5-6 to TRBJ2-5, with no clear D. Germline V gene data show CDR1 as SGHDT and CDR2 as YYEEEE. Trimming left V 1 base short and J 2 bases short, with 9 bases between. CDR3 length: 14 amino acids.

This chain joins TRBV30 and TRBJ2-1; 10 nucleotides match TRBD2. The germline gives CDR1 GTSNPN, CDR2 SVGIG (reference sequence). The V segment lost 5 bases and the J segment 7 bases; nucleotides outside the gene matches: 8. This CDR3 is 14 amino acids long. In DNA, the CDR3 is TGTGCCTGGGGGCCGGGACTAGCGACAAATGAGCAGTTCTTC. Translation gives CAWGPGLATNEQFF.

The CDR3 loop reads CASSGDSWAWEQYF. CDR3 in DNA: TGTGCCAGCAGCGGGGACAGTTGGGCGTGGGAGCAGTACTTC. The chain joins TRBV5-6 to TRBJ2-7, with 7 positions matching TRBD1. The germline CDR1 and CDR2 sequences are SGHDT and YYEEEE. The CDR3 runs 14 residues. J lost 7 bases, V lost 4 bases, and 11 bases had no gene match.

The chain carries TRBV30 and TRBJ2-5; TRBD1 agrees at 7 bases. The CDR3 sequence is 13 residues long. V was pared by 2 bases and J by 5 bases, with 5 bases of the junction left unmatched. Per the germline V gene, CDR1 is GTSNPN and CDR2 is SVGIG (reference sequence). DNA of the CDR3: TGTGCCTGGAGTATCAGGGGGTTTGAGACCCAGTACTTC. It encodes CAWSIRGFETQYF.